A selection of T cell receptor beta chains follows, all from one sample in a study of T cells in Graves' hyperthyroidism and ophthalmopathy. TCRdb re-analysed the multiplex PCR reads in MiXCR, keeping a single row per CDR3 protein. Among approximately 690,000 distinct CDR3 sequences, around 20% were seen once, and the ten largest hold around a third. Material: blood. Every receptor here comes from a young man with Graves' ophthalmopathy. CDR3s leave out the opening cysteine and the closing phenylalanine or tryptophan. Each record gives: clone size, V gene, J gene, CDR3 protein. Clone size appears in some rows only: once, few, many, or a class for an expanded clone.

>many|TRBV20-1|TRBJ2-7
SAPPRSSYEQY
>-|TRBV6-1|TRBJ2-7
AALAGTSASYEQY
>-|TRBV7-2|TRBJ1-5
ASSSPAGGRGRNQPQH
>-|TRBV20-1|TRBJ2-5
SAGPQETQY
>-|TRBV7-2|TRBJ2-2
ASSRDGYLNTGELF
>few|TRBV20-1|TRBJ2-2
SARDPTANTGELF
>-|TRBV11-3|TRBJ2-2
ASSLYRSTGRTGELF
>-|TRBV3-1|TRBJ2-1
ASSQGTSGNEQF
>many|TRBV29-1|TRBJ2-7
SVMTVSYEQY
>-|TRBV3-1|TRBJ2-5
ASSQEAYLAGEETQY
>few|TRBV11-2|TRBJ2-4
ASSFRDRAAKNIQY
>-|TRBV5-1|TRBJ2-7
ASSFDSTYEQY
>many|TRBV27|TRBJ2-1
ASSLGLAYNEQF
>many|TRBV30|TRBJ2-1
AWSRLAAYNEQF
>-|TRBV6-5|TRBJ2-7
ASSYSTGGNEQY
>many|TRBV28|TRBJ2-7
ASSPLGTSYEQY
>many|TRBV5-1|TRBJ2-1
ASSLAGEGSYNEQF
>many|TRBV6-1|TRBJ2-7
ASSHAPGGPYEQY
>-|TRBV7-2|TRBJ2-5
ASSLGGQSQETQY
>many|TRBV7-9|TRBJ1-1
ASSGRQGLGEAF
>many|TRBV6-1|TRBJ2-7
ASKRESVYEQY
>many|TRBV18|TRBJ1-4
ASSPGLNEKLF
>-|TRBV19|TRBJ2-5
ASSSRTSGEETQY
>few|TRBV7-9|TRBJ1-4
ASSSGRVSIEKLF
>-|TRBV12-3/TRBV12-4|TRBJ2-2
ASSLSIHARELF
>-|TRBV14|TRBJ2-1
ASSHQTGVNEQF
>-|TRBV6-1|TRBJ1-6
ASQDISYNSPLH
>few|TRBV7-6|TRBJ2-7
ASSYGQEYEQY
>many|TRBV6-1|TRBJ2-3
ASSEGFLGVDTQY
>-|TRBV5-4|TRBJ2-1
ASSLGAAEQF
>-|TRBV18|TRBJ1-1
ASSPLSQVLNTEAF
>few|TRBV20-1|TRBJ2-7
SARDSARSGVDSYEQY
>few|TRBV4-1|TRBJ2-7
ASSQDLERVAYEQY
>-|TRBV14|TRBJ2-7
ASSQVWAGFYEQY
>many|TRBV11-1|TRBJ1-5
ASSYRRGRERNQPQH